A single T cell receptor beta chain is shown here with its context. At least ten counts were recorded for this clonotype. It lacks a known antigen. No base-level quality is on record; no much larger clone is a single base apart. Taken from cysteine to phenylalanine, the CDR3 has 16 residues. Solely the CDR3 DNA is kept, with 48 bases framed from the first base. CDR1 KGHDR and CDR2 SFDVKD are derived from the germline V gene. Ends trimmed: V by 4 bases, J by 1 base; bases unmatched to a gene: 3. This sample is part of a study of low-dose radiotherapy and immunotherapy resistance in tumors (dated by TCRdb to 2021 to 2024). For the study in its entirety: Patients in Cohort 1 were given 0.5 Gy per fraction every 2 weeks, and the prescribed total PTV dose was 6.5 Gy. Cohort 2 received 1 Gy per fraction every two weeks, with a total of 13 Gy over 26 weeks. Patients were given nivolumab as a 240 mg flat dose every two weeks and ipilimumab at 1 mg/kg every six weeks, with both drugs delivered intravenously. Intravenous cyclophosphamide at 200 mg/m2 was administered every two weeks, one day ahead of each radiation and immunotherapy administration. Patients took aspirin 300 mg orally once daily for four cycles, starting on cycle 1 day 1. Trial participants were not randomized into treatment groups. The translational analysis covered eight patients: three from the first dose cohort and the first five from the second dose cohort.

The sample's time point label, in plain terms: after trial treatment. The treatment or condition label, read with the paper, signifies: LDRT plus nivolumab, ipilimumab, low-dose cyclophosphamide and aspirin (RACIN trial). Donors were enrolled in RACIN, a single-arm phase I dose-escalation trial combining nivolumab, ipilimumab, aspirin, low-dose cyclophosphamide and low-dose radiotherapy. Patients were eligible if they had advanced solid tumors that were TIL-negative. Instrument used: Illumina HiSeq 2500. First-strand cDNA was synthesized using Superscript III and a set of TRAV- and TRBV-specific primers, so that both TCRalpha and TCRbeta chains were covered. TCRs were amplified with Phusion for approximately 20 PCR cycles using a constant-region primer together with the adapter attached to the V primers. The MessageAmp II aRNA Amplification Kit was used to amplify the isolated mRNA, with in vitro transcription run for 16 hours at 37 degrees C. The Dynabeads mRNA DIRECT Purification Kit was used to isolate mRNA for TCR sequencing. Indexed Illumina adapters were added in a second Phusion PCR of 25 cycles, after which AMPure XP beads were used to purify the products. The authors' analysis ran thus. Using custom Perl scripts, TCR sequences encoding the same protein were pooled, out-of-frame sequences were removed, and the abundance of each clonotype was computed. Any TCR sequence backed by just one read was left out of the analysis. Shannon entropy, Gini index, clonality, richness, and the frequency of TCRs shared between repertoires were included as repertoire metrics. TCRdb reworked the public reads: Q25 trimming with fastp, MiXCR clone assembly, productive beta chains retained. Rows with one shared CDR3 protein collapse into an entry with the most common genes and DNA. These V and J calls rely on TCRdb rather than the paper's analysis. This sample holds roughly 100,000 distinct CDR3 sequences; around 21% were observed only once. Of the sample, over 4% falls within the top ten clones.

The input for sequencing was PBMCs, taken after low-dose radiotherapy plus immunotherapy. This TCR was sampled from a male donor with prostate cancer. The chain joins TRBV24-1 to TRBJ2-5; TRBD2 agrees with 12 junctional bases. The CDR3 region: CATSDPSGGAQETQYF. The bases read TGTGCCACCAGTGACCCTAGCGGGGGGGCCCAAGAGACCCAGTACTTC.